Listed here is a single T cell receptor (beta chain). This clonotype showed up just a few times. Its antigen is unknown. No per-base quality is available; no much larger clone lies one base away. Systemically healthy Caucasian individuals from Russia, about 38 in total and aged roughly 6 to 95 years, were included as donors. Approximately 11 milliliters of peripheral blood were drawn from each donor into EDTA-treated Vacutainer tubes. Ficoll-Paque density-gradient centrifugation was used to isolate PBMCs, with at least 7 million per sample. Total RNA was extracted from PBMCs with Trizol reagent, with at least 5 micrograms obtained per sample. The percentages of naive CD45RAhigh/CD27high T cells were determined by flow cytometry on a PBMC aliquot from every donor. This sample is part of a study of blood T cells in healthy people across ages (dated by TCRdb to between 2015 and 2017). Regarding the complete study: In model experiments, roughly one uniquely barcoded TCR beta cDNA molecule per two T cells was captured by template switching. To track age-related changes in TCR beta repertoire diversity, the study relied on deep sequencing normalized with unique cDNA molecular identifiers. Four age groups were formed from the donors: young (average roughly 15 years), middle-aged (approximately 39), aged (approximately 60) and long-lived (around 82). To avoid experimental bias, donors of different ages were randomly spread across the sequencing lanes. Using the same blood draw, the study looked at two additional independent replicas of 1 million unique cDNA reads for two donors, one aged 18 to 29 and the other aged 80 or older.

Preparation of the library involved 5' RACE. TCRdb records Illumina HiSeq 2500 as the sequencer. A second PCR of 7 to 11 cycles was performed with a sample-barcoded 5' primer and a J-beta primer mix. A template-switch 5' adaptor carrying 12 random nucleotides introduced a unique molecular identifier onto each TCR beta cDNA molecule. At least 3 million CDR3-containing paired-end reads were obtained from each sample. First-strand cDNA synthesis was performed from all RNA using the Mint cDNA synthesis kit, with priming by a TRBC-specific oligonucleotide. After uracil-DNA glycosylase treatment, a first 18-cycle PCR used universal primers M1SS and BC2_uni_R on all cDNA. Processing in the source paper ran as follows. Normalization of each sample was performed by random selection of 1 million high-quality reads, each carrying a distinct molecular identifier. Reads sharing molecular identifiers were discarded rather than binned into consensus sequences. MiTCR, run with a Q25 quality threshold and the strictest error-elimination algorithm, handled CDR3 identification, clonotype clustering and error correction. Lower-bound total TCR beta diversity was estimated with a nonparametric unseen species model using Euler transformation. Starting from the raw public reads, TCRdb applied fastp trimming at Q25, assembled clones with MiXCR and retained in-frame beta chains. Rows are combined by CDR3 protein, so each entry shows the most common genes and DNA. The V and J calls and clone size are TCRdb's, not the authors'. This sample has 800,000 to 1,000,000 distinct CDR3 sequences in its table, and around 49% of those were observed once. Jointly, the top ten make up around an eighth of the sample.

Results the study describes overall, beyond this receptor: Total diversity estimates from one million sequenced T cells were considered lower bounds and underestimates. Because profiling used bulk unsorted PBMCs, naive and antigen-experienced compartments could not be compared conclusively. The CMV infection status of donors was not known, potentially confounding age-related changes in expanded clonotypes. Observed TCR beta diversity correlated strongly with the percentage of naive T cells measured by flow cytometry. As age increased, observed TCR beta diversity per million T cells dropped in a roughly linear way, and a significant reduction was already evident by age 40. Compared with the aged group, the long-lived group had more naive CD4+ T cells, fewer expanded clones and increased TCR diversity, a pattern suggesting age selection.

The CDR3 sequence holds 12 residues, the cysteine and phenylalanine included. Solely the CDR3 DNA is kept, with 36 bases framed from the first base. The germline V gene provides CDR1 MDHEN and CDR2 SYDVKM. Sequenced sample: blood. In this chain, TRBV28 is recombined with TRBJ2-7; the D segment could be TRBD1, given 5 matching bases. The receptor comes from a man aged 30-40 years in good health. The CDR3 in this case is CGVRAGVYEQYF. Here is the DNA: TGTGGTGTCAGGGCTGGCGTCTACGAGCAGTACTTC.